This TCR beta chain was captured in a study of beta chain features in type 1 diabetes. Study-level points and caveats: There was a possibility that cDNA sequencing over-represented cells with high TCR expression.

The sequenced template was cDNA made from the entire isolated RNA. Only in-frame clones appear in the TCRdb table, and some are missing; sequencing was by immunoSEQ multiplex PCR. In the table there are around 310,000 clones, 11% of which are singletons. Germline V gives CDR1 MNHEY, CDR2 SVGAGI. The ends lost 7 bases at V and 1 base at J; junction bases unmatched: 4. This CDR3 is 13 amino acids long. A word on this clone: The antigen remains undetermined.

The chain uses TRBV6-5 and TRBJ2-7; 7 bases align to TRBD1. This sequence originates from a woman aged 25 to 45 in good health. Sequencing input: naive CD4+ T cells from blood. The CDR3 DNA is TGTGCCAGCACAGGACAGGTTTCCTACGAGCAGTACTTC. Translating it yields CASTGQVSYEQYF.